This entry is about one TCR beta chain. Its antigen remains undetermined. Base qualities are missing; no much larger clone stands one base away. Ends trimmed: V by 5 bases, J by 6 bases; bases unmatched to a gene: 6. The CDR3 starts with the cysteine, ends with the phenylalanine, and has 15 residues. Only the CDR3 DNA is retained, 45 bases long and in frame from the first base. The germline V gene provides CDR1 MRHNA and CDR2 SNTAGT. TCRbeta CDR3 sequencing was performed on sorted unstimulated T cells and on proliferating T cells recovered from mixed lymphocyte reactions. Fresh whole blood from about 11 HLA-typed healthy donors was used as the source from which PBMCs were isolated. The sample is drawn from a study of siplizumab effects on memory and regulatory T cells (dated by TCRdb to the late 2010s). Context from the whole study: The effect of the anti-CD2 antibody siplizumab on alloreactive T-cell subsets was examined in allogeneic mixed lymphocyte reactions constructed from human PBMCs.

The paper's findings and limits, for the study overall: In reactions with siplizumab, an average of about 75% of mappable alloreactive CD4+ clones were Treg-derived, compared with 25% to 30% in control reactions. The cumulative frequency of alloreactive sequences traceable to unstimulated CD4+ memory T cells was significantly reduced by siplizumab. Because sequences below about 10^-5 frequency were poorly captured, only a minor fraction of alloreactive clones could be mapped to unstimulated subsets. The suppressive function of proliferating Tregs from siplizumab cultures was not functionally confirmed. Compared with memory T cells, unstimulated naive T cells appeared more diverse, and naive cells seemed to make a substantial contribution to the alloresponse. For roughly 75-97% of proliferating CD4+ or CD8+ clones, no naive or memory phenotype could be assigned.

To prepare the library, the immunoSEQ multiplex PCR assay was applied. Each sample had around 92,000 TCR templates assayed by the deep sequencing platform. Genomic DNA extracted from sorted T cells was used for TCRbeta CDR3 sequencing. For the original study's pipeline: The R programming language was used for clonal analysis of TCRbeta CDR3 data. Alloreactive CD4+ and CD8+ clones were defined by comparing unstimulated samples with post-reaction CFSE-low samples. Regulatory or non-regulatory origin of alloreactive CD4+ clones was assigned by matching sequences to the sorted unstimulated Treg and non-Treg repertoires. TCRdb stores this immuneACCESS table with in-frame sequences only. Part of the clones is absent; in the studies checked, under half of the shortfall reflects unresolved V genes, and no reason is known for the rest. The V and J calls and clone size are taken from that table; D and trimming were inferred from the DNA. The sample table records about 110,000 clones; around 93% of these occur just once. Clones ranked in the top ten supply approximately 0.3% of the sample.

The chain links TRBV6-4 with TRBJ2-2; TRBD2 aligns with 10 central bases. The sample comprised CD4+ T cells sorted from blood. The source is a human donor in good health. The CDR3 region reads CASSPGTSEAGELFF. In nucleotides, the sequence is TGTGCCAGCAGTCCGGGGACTAGCGAGGCCGGGGAGCTGTTTTTT.